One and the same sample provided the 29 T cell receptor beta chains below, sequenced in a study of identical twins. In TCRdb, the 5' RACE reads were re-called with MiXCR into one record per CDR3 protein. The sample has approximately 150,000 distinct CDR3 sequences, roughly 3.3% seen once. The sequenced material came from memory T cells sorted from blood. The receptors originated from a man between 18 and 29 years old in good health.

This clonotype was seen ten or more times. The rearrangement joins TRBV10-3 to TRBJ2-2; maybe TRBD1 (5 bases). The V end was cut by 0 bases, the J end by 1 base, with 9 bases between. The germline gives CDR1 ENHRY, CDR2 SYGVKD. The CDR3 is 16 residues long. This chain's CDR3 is CAISESGHQNTGELFF. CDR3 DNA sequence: TGTGCCATCAGTGAGTCGGGGCATCAGAACACCGGGGAGCTGTTTTTT.

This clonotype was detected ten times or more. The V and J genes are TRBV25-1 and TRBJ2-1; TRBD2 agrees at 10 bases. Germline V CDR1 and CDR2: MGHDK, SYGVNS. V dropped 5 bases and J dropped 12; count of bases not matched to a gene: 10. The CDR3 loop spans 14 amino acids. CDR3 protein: CASSHSSGRRAQFF. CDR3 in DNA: TGTGCCAGCAGTCATTCTAGCGGGAGACGTGCGCAGTTCTTC.

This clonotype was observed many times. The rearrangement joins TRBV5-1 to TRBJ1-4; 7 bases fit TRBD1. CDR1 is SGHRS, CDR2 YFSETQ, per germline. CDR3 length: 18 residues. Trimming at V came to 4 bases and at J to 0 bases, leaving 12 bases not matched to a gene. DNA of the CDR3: TGCGCCAGCAGCAACTTACCGGGACAGCGAGCAACTAATGAAAAACTGTTTTTT. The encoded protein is CASSNLPGQRATNEKLFF.

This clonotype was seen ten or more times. DNA for the CDR3: TGTGCCAGCAGCCTGAAGACTGGACTAGCGGGAGCAGATACGCAGTATTTT. Encoded protein: CASSLKTGLAGADTQYF. The chain uses TRBV5-5 and TRBJ2-3; the match to TRBD2 covers 13 bases. Germline assignment: CDR1 SGHKS and CDR2 YYEKEE (reference sequence). The CDR3 covers 17 residues. The V and J ends lost 4 bases and 4 bases, in that order; junction bases with no gene match: 9.

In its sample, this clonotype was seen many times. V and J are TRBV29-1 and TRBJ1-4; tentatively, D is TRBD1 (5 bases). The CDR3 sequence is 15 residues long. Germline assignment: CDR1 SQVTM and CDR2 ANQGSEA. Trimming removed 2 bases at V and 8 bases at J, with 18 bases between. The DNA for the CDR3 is TGCAGCGTTGAAAGAGTGGGGGGACGCGGGGAAAAACTGTTTTTT. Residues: CSVERVGGRGEKLFF.

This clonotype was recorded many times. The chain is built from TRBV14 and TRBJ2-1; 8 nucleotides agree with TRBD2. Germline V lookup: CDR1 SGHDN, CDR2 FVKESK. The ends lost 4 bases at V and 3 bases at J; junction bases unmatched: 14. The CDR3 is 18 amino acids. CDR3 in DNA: TGTGCCAGCAGCCCGCCTCTAGCGGGTCCAAACCACTACAATGAGCAGTTCTTC. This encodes CASSPPLAGPNHYNEQFF.

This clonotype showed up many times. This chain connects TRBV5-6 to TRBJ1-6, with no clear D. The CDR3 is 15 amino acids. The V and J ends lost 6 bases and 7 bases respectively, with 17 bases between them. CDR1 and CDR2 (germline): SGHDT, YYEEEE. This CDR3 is CASTYQVLQNSPLHF. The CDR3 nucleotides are TGTGCCAGCACCTACCAAGTTCTCCAAAATTCACCCCTCCACTTT.

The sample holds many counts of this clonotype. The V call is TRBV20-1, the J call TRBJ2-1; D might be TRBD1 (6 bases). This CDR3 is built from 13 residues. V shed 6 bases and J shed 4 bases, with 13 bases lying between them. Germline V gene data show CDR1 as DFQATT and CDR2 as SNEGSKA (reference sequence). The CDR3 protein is CSANQGKYNEQFF. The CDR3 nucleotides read TGCAGTGCCAACCAGGGGAAGTACAATGAGCAGTTCTTC.

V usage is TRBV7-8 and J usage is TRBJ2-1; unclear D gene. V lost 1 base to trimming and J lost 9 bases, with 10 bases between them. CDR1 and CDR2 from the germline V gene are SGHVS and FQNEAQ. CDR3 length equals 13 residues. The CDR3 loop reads CASSLGWQVEQFF. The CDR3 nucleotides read TGTGCCAGCAGCTTAGGTTGGCAGGTTGAGCAGTTCTTC. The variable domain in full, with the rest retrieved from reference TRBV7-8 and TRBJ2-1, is GAGVSQSPRYKVAKRGQDVALRCDPISGHVSLFWYQQALGQGPEFLTYFQNEAQLDKSGLPSDRFFAERPEGSVSTLKIQRTQQEDSAVYLCASSLGWQVEQFFGPGTRLTVL.

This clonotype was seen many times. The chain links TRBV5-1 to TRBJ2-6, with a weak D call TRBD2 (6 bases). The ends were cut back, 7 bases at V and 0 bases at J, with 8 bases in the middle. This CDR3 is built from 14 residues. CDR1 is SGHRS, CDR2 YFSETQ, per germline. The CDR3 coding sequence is TGCGCCAGCCGGAGGGACTCTGGGGCCAACGTCCTGACTTTC. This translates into CASRRDSGANVLTF.

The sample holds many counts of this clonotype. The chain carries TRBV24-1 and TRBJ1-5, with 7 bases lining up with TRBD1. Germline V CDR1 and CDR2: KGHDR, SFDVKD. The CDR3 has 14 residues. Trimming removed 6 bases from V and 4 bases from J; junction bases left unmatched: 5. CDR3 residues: CATSPGQPNQPQHF. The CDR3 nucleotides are TGTGCCACCAGTCCGGGACAGCCAAATCAGCCCCAGCATTTT.

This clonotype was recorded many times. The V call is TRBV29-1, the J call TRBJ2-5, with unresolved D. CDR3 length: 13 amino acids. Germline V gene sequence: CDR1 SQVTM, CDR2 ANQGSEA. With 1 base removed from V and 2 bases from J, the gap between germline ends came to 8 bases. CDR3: CSVEGANQETQYF. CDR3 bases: TGCAGCGTTGAAGGGGCCAATCAAGAGACCCAGTACTTC.

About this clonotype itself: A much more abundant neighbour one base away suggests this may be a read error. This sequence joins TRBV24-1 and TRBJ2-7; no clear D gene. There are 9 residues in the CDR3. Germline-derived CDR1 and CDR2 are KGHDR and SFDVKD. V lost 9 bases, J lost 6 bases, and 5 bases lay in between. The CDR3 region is CATETEQYF. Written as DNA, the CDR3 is TGTGCCACCGAGACCGAGCAGTACTTC.

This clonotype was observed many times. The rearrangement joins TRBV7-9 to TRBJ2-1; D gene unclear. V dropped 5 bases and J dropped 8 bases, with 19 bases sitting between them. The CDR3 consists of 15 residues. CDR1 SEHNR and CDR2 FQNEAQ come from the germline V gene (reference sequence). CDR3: CASSESPNLPHEQFF. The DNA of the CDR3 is TGTGCCAGCAGCGAAAGTCCAAACCTGCCCCATGAGCAGTTCTTC.

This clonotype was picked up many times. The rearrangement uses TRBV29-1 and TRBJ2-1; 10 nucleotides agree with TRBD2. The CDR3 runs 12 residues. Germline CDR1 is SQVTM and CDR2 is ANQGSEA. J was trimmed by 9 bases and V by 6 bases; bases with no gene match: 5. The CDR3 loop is CSVGLAAVEQFF. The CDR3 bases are TGCAGCGTCGGACTAGCGGCAGTTGAGCAGTTCTTC.

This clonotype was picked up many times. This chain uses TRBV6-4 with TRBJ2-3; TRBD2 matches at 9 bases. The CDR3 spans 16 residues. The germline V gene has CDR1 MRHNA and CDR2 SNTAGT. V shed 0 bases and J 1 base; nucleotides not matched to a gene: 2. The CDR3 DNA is TGTGCCAGCAGTGACTCGGGCGGGAGGGGCACAGATACGCAGTATTTT. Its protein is CASSDSGGRGTDTQYF.

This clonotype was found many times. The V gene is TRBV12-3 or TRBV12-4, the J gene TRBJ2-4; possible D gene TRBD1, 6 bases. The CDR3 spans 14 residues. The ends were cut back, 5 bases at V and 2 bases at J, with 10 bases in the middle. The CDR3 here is CASSPGQSKNIQYF. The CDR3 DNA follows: TGTGCCAGCAGTCCAGGACAGTCCAAAAACATTCAGTACTTC.

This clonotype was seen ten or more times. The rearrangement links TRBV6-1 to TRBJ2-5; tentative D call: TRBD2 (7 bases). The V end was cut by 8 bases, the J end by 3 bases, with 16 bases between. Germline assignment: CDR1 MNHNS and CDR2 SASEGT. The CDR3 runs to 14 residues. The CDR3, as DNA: TGTGCCAGCGGACTCAGGGGAGGGGAAGAGACCCAGTACTTC. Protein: CASGLRGGEETQYF.

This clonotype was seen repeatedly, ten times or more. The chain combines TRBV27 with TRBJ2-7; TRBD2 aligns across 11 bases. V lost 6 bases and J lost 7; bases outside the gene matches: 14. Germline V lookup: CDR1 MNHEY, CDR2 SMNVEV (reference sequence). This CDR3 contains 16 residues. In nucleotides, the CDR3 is TGTGCCAGCAGCCTATGTTTAGCGGGAGGGCCGGATGAGCAGTACGTC. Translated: CASSLCLAGGPDEQYV.

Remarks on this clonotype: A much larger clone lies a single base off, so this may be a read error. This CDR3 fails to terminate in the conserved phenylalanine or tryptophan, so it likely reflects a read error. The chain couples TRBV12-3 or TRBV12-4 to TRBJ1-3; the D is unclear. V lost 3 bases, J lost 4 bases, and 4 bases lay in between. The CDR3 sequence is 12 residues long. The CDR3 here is CASSFGGNTIYC. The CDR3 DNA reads TGTGCCAGCAGTTTCGGAGGAAACACCATATATTGT.

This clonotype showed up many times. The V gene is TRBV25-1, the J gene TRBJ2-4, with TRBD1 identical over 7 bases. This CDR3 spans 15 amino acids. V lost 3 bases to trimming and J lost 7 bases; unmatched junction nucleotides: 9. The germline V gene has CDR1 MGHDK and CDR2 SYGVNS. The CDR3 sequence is CASSDTLIQGNIQYF. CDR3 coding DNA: TGTGCCAGCAGTGACACCCTGATACAGGGGAACATTCAGTACTTC.

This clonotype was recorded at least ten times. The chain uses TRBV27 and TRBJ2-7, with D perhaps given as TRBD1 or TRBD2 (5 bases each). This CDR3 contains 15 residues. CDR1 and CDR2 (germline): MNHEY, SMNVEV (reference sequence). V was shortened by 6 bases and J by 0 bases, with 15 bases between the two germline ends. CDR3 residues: CASRGRTRGSYEQYF. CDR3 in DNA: TGTGCCAGCAGGGGCCGAACTAGGGGCTCCTACGAGCAGTACTTC.

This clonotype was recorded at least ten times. CDR3 DNA sequence: TGCAGTGCTAGCCCGCCCCACGGATCGCACCAAGAGCAGTTCTTC. Its translation: CSASPPHGSHQEQFF. J is TRBJ2-1 and V is TRBV20-1; D remains unclear. This CDR3 comprises 15 residues. Germline CDR1 DFQATT, CDR2 SNEGSKA (reference sequence). Trimming took off 3 bases at V and 10 bases at J, with 22 bases between the two ends.

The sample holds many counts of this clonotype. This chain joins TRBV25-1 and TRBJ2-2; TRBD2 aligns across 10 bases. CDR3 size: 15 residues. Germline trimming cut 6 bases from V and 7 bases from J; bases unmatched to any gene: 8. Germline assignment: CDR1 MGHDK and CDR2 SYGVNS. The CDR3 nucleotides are TGTGCCAGCAGCGAGAGGGCTAGCGGGAGCGGGGAGCTGTTTTTT. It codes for CASSERASGSGELFF.

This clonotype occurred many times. This chain's CDR3 is CASSPSRGRGTDTQYF. In DNA, the CDR3 is TGCGCCAGCAGCCCTAGCAGGGGTAGGGGCACAGATACGCAGTATTTT. The V gene is TRBV4-3, the J gene TRBJ2-3, with D tentatively TRBD1 (6 bases). Germline V gene data show CDR1 as LGHNA and CDR2 as YSLEER. There are 16 residues in the CDR3. Trimming stripped 4 bases from V and 1 base from J, with 15 bases between.

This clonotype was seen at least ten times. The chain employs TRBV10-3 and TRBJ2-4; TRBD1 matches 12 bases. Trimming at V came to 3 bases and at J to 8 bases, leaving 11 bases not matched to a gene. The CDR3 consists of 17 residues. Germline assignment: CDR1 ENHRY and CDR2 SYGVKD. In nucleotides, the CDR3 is TGTGCCATCAGTGATGGGACAGGGGGCGCGAGTGGAGACATTCAGTACTTC. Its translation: CAISDGTGGASGDIQYF.

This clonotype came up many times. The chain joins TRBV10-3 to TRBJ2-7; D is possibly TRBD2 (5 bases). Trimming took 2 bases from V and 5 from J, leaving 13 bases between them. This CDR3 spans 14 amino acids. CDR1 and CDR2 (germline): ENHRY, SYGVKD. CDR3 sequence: CAISEPTRFNEQYF. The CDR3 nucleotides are TGTGCCATCAGTGAGCCAACTAGATTCAACGAGCAGTACTTC.

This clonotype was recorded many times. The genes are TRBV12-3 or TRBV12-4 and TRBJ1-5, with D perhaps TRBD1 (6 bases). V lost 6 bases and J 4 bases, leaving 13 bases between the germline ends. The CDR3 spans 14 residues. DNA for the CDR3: TGTGCCAGCAGGCTGGACAGCCCTAATCAGCCCCAGCATTTT. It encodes CASRLDSPNQPQHF.

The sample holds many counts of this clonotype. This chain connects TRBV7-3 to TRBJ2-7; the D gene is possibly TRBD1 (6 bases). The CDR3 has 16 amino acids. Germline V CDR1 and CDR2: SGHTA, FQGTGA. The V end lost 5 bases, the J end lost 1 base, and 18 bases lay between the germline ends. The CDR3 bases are TGTGCCAGCAGCCGAGGGGGAGACAGTGGATCCTACGAGCAGTACTTC. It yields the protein CASSRGGDSGSYEQYF.